The 30 T cell receptor beta chains presented below share a single source sample, sequenced in a study of T-cell reconstitution after alpha-beta-depleted transplantation in children. Unique molecular identifiers were incorporated when the TCRbeta library was constructed. TCRdb reprocessed the PCR reads with MiXCR, giving one entry per CDR3 protein. The data show some 390,000 distinct CDR3 sequences, with around 21% seen just once and approximately 3.8% held by the top ten. The specimen was PBMCs from the stem cell graft donor, collected from the stem cell graft. These receptors originate from a human donor who donated a stem cell graft to a child with acute myeloid leukemia.

This clonotype was counted between two and nine times. The V and J genes are TRBV7-9 and TRBJ2-5; D unclear. The V gene lost 1 base and the J gene lost 1 base, with 13 bases spanning the gap. Germline values: CDR1 SEHNR, CDR2 FQNEAQ (reference sequence). The CDR3 is 16 amino acids. CDR3 loop: CASSLVASALQETQYF. CDR3 nucleotides: TGTGCCAGCAGCTTAGTCGCGTCAGCACTCCAAGAGACCCAGTACTTC.

There are many counts of this clonotype. The chain uses TRBV20-1 and TRBJ2-2; unclear D gene. Trimming took off 6 bases at V and 0 bases at J, with 11 bases between the two ends. The germline gives CDR1 DFQATT, CDR2 SNEGSKA (reference sequence). The CDR3 covers 14 residues. CDR3 amino acids: CSAKAFTNTGELFF. The DNA of the CDR3 is TGCAGTGCCAAAGCCTTTACGAACACCGGGGAGCTGTTTTTT.

V usage is TRBV5-6 and J usage is TRBJ2-7; no clear D gene. CDR1 is SGHDT, CDR2 YYEEEE, per germline. V shed 1 base and J shed 0 bases, with 14 bases lying between them. CDR3 length: 16 amino acids. CDR3 loop: CASSLMSKGPSYEQYF. The DNA of the CDR3 is TGTGCCAGCAGCTTGATGAGTAAAGGGCCCTCCTACGAGCAGTACTTC. The full variable domain, in which reference TRBV5-6 and TRBJ2-7 provide the parts outside the CDR3, is DAGVTQSPTHLIKTRGQQVTLRCSPKSGHDTVSWYQQALGQGPQFIFQYYEEEERQRGNFPDRFSGHQFPNYSSELNVNALLLGDSALYLCASSLMSKGPSYEQYFGPGTRLTVT.

The sample holds a few counts of this clonotype. The V and J genes are TRBV24-1 and TRBJ2-1; D ambiguous. V was trimmed by 3 bases and J by 9 bases, leaving 11 bases between them. The CDR3 has 13 residues. Germline CDR1 reads KGHDR; CDR2 reads SFDVKD. CDR3 nucleotides: TGTGCCACCAGTGATCTGGTCGGCGGTGAGCAGTTCTTC. Its protein is CATSDLVGGEQFF.

V and J are TRBV12-3 or TRBV12-4 and TRBJ2-2; no clear D. V lost 5 bases, J lost 4 bases, and 5 bases lay in between. The CDR3 runs to 12 residues. CDR3 region: CASSRATGELFF. The CDR3 DNA reads TGTGCCAGCAGTCGGGCCACCGGGGAGCTGTTTTTT.

In its sample, this clonotype was seen a few times. The chain carries TRBV20-1 and TRBJ1-5; 11 positions agree with TRBD1. CDR1 DFQATT and CDR2 SNEGSKA come from the germline V gene (reference sequence). There are 17 residues in the CDR3. With 4 bases clipped from V and 3 bases from J, the junction kept 11 bases outside the gene matches. CDR3 sequence reads: CSAKDTGTGGNNQPQHF. The CDR3 region has the DNA TGCAGTGCTAAAGATACCGGGACAGGGGGTAACAATCAGCCCCAGCATTTT.

Worth noting for this clonotype: This may come from a read error, since a much larger clone is one base off. The chain employs TRBV20-1 and TRBJ1-3; 7 bases are shared with TRBD1. This CDR3 is built from 14 residues. Germline V gene data show CDR1 as DFQATT and CDR2 as SNEGSKA (reference sequence). The CDR3 loop is CSASPGQVGYTIYF. In nucleotides, the CDR3 is TGCAGTGCTTCGCCAGGACAGGTTGGATACACCATATATTTT.

This chain links TRBV5-1 with TRBJ2-1; D is possibly TRBD2 (5 bases). Trimming pared 4 bases from V and 2 bases from J, leaving 10 bases between. CDR1 and CDR2 from the germline V gene are SGHRS and YFSETQ. This CDR3 comprises 14 residues. The CDR3 region is CASSRTDPYNEQFF. CDR3 nucleotide sequence: TGCGCCAGCAGCAGGACTGACCCCTACAATGAGCAGTTCTTC.

The chain links TRBV20-1 to TRBJ2-7; weak D call: TRBD1 (6 bases). V was trimmed by 2 bases and J by 5 bases, leaving 13 bases between them. CDR3 length: 13 residues. CDR1 and CDR2 (germline): DFQATT, SNEGSKA (reference sequence). In DNA, the CDR3 is TGCAGTGCTAGACAAACGAACAGGGACGAGCAGTACTTC. This encodes CSARQTNRDEQYF.

This clonotype has a handful of counts. V is TRBV29-1 and J is TRBJ2-3; no definite D call. This CDR3 is 13 amino acids long. V was pared by 8 bases and J by 0 bases, with 12 bases between. Germline loops: CDR1 SQVTM, CDR2 ANQGSEA. CDR3 amino acids: CSHTWSSTDTQYF. Here the CDR3 DNA reads TGCAGCCATACGTGGTCTAGCACAGATACGCAGTATTTT.

This clonotype occurred many times. The CDR3 nucleotides are TGTGCCAGCAGTGAGACTACTAGCGGGAGCAATGAGCAGTTCTTC. Its translation is CASSETTSGSNEQFF. This chain joins TRBV6-1 and TRBJ2-1; 11 bases are a match to TRBD2. Germline V gene data show CDR1 as MNHNS and CDR2 as SASEGT. This CDR3 is 15 amino acids long. Trimming cost V 3 bases and J 6 bases; bases outside gene matches: 4.

V and J are TRBV4-1 and TRBJ2-1; no clear D gene. Looked up from germline, CDR1 is MGHRA and CDR2 is YSYEKL. With 5 bases removed from V and 6 bases from J, the gap between germline ends came to 11 bases. This CDR3 is 13 amino acids long. CDR3 loop: CASSTTMPNEQFF. The CDR3 DNA is TGCGCCAGCAGCACTACGATGCCCAATGAGCAGTTCTTC.

The rearrangement uses TRBV7-2 and TRBJ2-1; TRBD2 might be the D (6 bases). Germline loops: CDR1 SGHTA, CDR2 FQGNSA. The V gene lost 4 bases and the J gene lost 7 bases, with 17 bases spanning the gap. The CDR3 totals 15 residues. The CDR3, as DNA: TGTGCCAGCAGCTCGGGCCCAGCGGGTGGGAATGAGCAGTTCTTC. This gives the protein CASSSGPAGGNEQFF.

V and J are TRBV20-1 and TRBJ2-5; 8 bases align to TRBD2. This CDR3 region has 15 residues. With 4 bases clipped from V and 5 bases from J, the junction kept 12 bases outside the gene matches. Germline loops: CDR1 DFQATT, CDR2 SNEGSKA (reference sequence). CDR3 residues: CSAKISGGPGETQYF. The CDR3, as DNA: TGCAGTGCTAAAATCTCGGGAGGGCCGGGGGAGACCCAGTACTTC.

This clonotype has a count of ten or more. The genes are TRBV29-1 and TRBJ1-1; D remains unclear. Trimming pared 5 bases from V and 4 bases from J, leaving 11 bases between. The CDR3 extends over 12 amino acids. In germline, CDR1 is SQVTM, CDR2 ANQGSEA. The CDR3, as DNA: TGCAGCGTTAGGAGGCCGGGCACTGAAGCTTTCTTT. It codes for CSVRRPGTEAFF.

This clonotype was picked up many times. This chain links TRBV20-1 with TRBJ2-1; D is perhaps TRBD1 (6 bases). Germline CDR1 and CDR2: DFQATT and SNEGSKA (reference sequence). V lost 7 bases and J lost 4, with 14 bases in between. The CDR3 covers 13 residues. CDR3 in DNA: TGCAGTGTCCCTGACAGGACGTACAATGAGCAGTTCTTC. As protein: CSVPDRTYNEQFF.

The chain couples TRBV15 to TRBJ2-3, with TRBD2 matching over 8 bases. The V segment lost 2 bases and the J segment 3 bases; nucleotides outside the gene matches: 7. The germline gives CDR1 LNHNV, CDR2 YYDKDF (reference sequence). This CDR3 has 16 amino acids. CDR3 loop: CATSRLSGSRTDTQYF. CDR3 sequence (DNA): TGTGCCACCAGCAGATTAAGCGGGAGTCGGACAGATACGCAGTATTTT. The full variable domain, its missing parts supplied by reference TRBV15 and TRBJ2-3, is DAMVIQNPRYQVTQFGKPVTLSCSQTLNHNVMYWYQQKSSQAPKLLFHYYDKDFNNEADTPDNFQSRRPNTSFCFLDIRSPGLGDTAMYLCATSRLSGSRTDTQYFGPGTRLTVL.

The table lists this clonotype with a few counts. This chain links TRBV7-2 with TRBJ2-3; TRBD2 agrees at 10 bases. V shed 1 base, J shed 6 bases, and the junction held 4 bases outside the gene matches. Germline V CDR1 and CDR2: SGHTA, FQGNSA. The CDR3 totals 15 residues. CDR3 DNA sequence: TGTGCCAGCAGCTTAGACGTTAGCGGGGGGGATACGCAGTATTTT. Amino acids: CASSLDVSGGDTQYF.

The chain has TRBV19 and TRBJ2-7; 13 bases agree with TRBD2. Germline CDR1 LNHDA, CDR2 SQIVND (reference sequence). Losses at the gene ends were 3 bases for V and 5 bases for J; bases not matched to a gene: 1. CDR3 length equals 14 residues. CDR3 residues: CASSIGLAGDEQYF. CDR3 nucleotide sequence: TGTGCCAGTAGTATCGGACTAGCGGGAGACGAGCAGTACTTC.

This clonotype turned up a few times. This chain joins TRBV6-5 and TRBJ2-3, with 10 bases aligning to TRBD2. There are 16 residues in the CDR3. The germline V gene encodes CDR1 MNHEY and CDR2 SVGAGI. Losses at the gene ends were 0 bases for V and 1 base for J; bases not matched to a gene: 1. The CDR3 region is CASSYSLAGGTDTQYF. Here the CDR3 DNA reads TGTGCCAGCAGTTACTCGCTAGCGGGAGGCACAGATACGCAGTATTTT.

This clonotype was found a few times. The V call is TRBV20-1, the J call TRBJ2-3; a weak D match, TRBD1 (5 bases). The V gene's germline CDR1 is DFQATT and CDR2 SNEGSKA (reference sequence). V lost 1 base and J lost 0, with 11 bases in between. The CDR3 is 15 amino acids. CDR3 bases: TGCAGTGCTAGAGTGGGCCGACAGAGCACAGATACGCAGTATTTT. Amino acid sequence: CSARVGRQSTDTQYF.

The CDR3: CSARDRSAQGATYEQYF. DNA for the CDR3: TGCAGTGCTAGAGATCGCTCCGCACAGGGGGCAACCTACGAGCAGTACTTC. This chain uses TRBV20-1 with TRBJ2-7; 9 nucleotides agree with TRBD1. The CDR3 covers 17 residues. Trimming took 0 bases from V and 2 from J; bases not matched to a gene: 11. The V gene's germline CDR1 is DFQATT and CDR2 SNEGSKA (reference sequence).

This clonotype showed up just a few times. The chain joins TRBV4-1 to TRBJ2-3, with D hard to call. This CDR3 spans 13 amino acids. The V end was cut by 1 base, the J end by 2 bases, with 4 bases between. Germline loops: CDR1 MGHRA, CDR2 YSYEKL. This CDR3 reads CASSQAITDTQYF. The CDR3 DNA reads as TGCGCCAGCAGCCAAGCGATCACAGATACGCAGTATTTT.

This clonotype occurred a few times. The genes are TRBV5-1 and TRBJ1-1; TRBD1 agrees at 7 bases. The CDR3 contains 18 residues. Unmatched junction bases numbered 12, after V lost 1 base and J lost 0 bases. Germline loops: CDR1 SGHRS, CDR2 YFSETQ. CDR3 residues: CASSLRSPWTGLNTEAFF. The CDR3 DNA sequence: TGCGCCAGCAGCTTGCGTTCCCCATGGACAGGCTTGAACACTGAAGCTTTCTTT.

The rearrangement uses TRBV20-1 and TRBJ2-5; 10 bases agree with TRBD2. The CDR3 length is 17 residues. The V gene's germline CDR1 is DFQATT and CDR2 SNEGSKA (reference sequence). With V trimmed by 0 bases and J by 4 bases, 11 bases remained unmatched. Here the CDR3 reads CSAREPSGRAQRETQYF. CDR3 DNA: TGCAGTGCTAGAGAACCCAGCGGGAGGGCCCAGAGAGAGACCCAGTACTTC.

Many counts were recorded for this clonotype. J is TRBJ2-7 and V is TRBV20-1; the match to TRBD1 covers 10 bases. The junction had 9 bases not matched to a gene; V was cut back by 6 bases and J by 7 bases. The germline gives CDR1 DFQATT, CDR2 SNEGSKA (reference sequence). The CDR3 is 13 residues long. The DNA of the CDR3 is TGCAGTGCCGGGACAGGGGTCCTACGGGAGCAGTACTTC. Amino acids: CSAGTGVLREQYF.

This clonotype has a count of ten or more. This rearrangement joins TRBV29-1 to TRBJ1-5; tentative D call: TRBD1 (6 bases). Per the germline V gene, CDR1 is SQVTM and CDR2 is ANQGSEA. Deletions cut 7 bases from V and 5 bases from J, with 18 bases between. This CDR3 is 14 amino acids long. CDR3 nucleotides: TGCAGCGCCTCTGGAGGACAGCCTGATCAGCCCCAGCATTTT. Residues: CSASGGQPDQPQHF. Variable domain in full (rest from reference TRBV29-1 and TRBJ1-5): SAVISQKPSRDICQRGTSLTIQCQVDSQVTMMFWYRQQPGQSLTLIATANQGSEATYESGFVIDKFPISRPNLTFSTLTVSNMSPEDSSIYLCSASGGQPDQPQHFGDGTRLSIL.

This clonotype was seen a handful of times. The rearrangement links TRBV7-2 to TRBJ1-1; a weak D match, TRBD1 (5 bases). V was cut by 1 base and J by 1 base, with 13 bases left in between. This CDR3 contains 16 residues. Germline lookup yields CDR1 SGHTA and CDR2 FQGNSA. The CDR3: CASSLEYRKENTEAFF. In nucleotides, the CDR3 is TGTGCCAGCAGCTTAGAGTACAGGAAAGAGAACACTGAAGCTTTCTTT. Using reference TRBV7-2 and TRBJ1-1 for the parts outside the CDR3, the full variable domain is GAGVSQSPSNKVTEKGKDVELRCDPISGHTALYWYRQSLGQGLEFLIYFQGNSAPDKSGLPSDRFSAERTGGSVSTLTIQRTQQEDSAVYLCASSLEYRKENTEAFFGQGTRLTVV.

The V call is TRBV27, the J call TRBJ2-1; 10 bases match TRBD2. The CDR3 sequence is 17 residues long. V lost 5 bases and J lost 5; bases outside the gene matches: 12. Germline V gene data show CDR1 as MNHEY and CDR2 as SMNVEV (reference sequence). As DNA, the CDR3 is TGTGCCAGCAGTCCCTACCCACTAGCGGGGTTAGACAATGAGCAGTTCTTC. It translates to CASSPYPLAGLDNEQFF.

This chain joins TRBV7-9 and TRBJ1-5, with D maybe TRBD1 (5 bases). With 5 bases removed from V and 0 bases from J, the gap between germline ends came to 14 bases. This CDR3 comprises 16 residues. Looked up from germline, CDR1 is SEHNR and CDR2 is FQNEAQ (reference sequence). The CDR3 protein is CASSSDSSYSNQPQHF. The DNA of the CDR3 is TGTGCCAGCAGCAGCGACAGCTCCTATAGCAATCAGCCCCAGCATTTT.